This TCR beta chain was captured by sequencing in a study of shared T cell receptors in the human thymus (TCRdb year 2021). Background on the whole study: The study examined how self-reactive, shared T-cell receptor alpha chains are generated in the human thymus.

Note on this clone: Its binding antigen is unknown. No per-base quality is available; no much larger clone lies one base away.

Library preparation was by the immunoSEQ multiplex PCR assay. Here the immuneACCESS table is served through TCRdb, limited to in-frame sequences with V and J called. Missing clones are a known gap in these copies; in checked studies unresolved V genes cover under half, and the rest lacks a known reason. The sample table shows approximately 660,000 clones, and roughly 90% are seen once. Of the sample, roughly 0.0097% falls within the top ten clones. The CDR3 runs 17 residues from the cysteine to the phenylalanine. Only the CDR3 DNA is retained, 51 bases long and in frame from the first base. The germline V gene yields LGHNA for CDR1 and YNFKEQ for CDR2. A distance of 15 bases separates the germline ends of V and J, which lose 0 bases and 0 bases respectively. The data were also submitted as part of a second study, on human thymus T cells. From that second study: In Finland, the donors were immunologically healthy infants who were having open corrective cardiac surgery for congenital heart defects. Thymus tissue was obtained as surgical resects removed during corrective cardiac surgery. Usage of V and J gene segments appeared to be biased in both the thymic and the peripheral blood repertoires. Highly overlapping thymic TCR repertoires among unrelated individuals were reported in the related research. The study characterized TCR alpha and beta repertoires from about 8 infant thymus samples and a few related peripheral blood samples. The infant donors were about 6 to 244 days old, and the cohort included six males and two females. Thymocytes were freed from the tissue by mechanical means and kept at -70 degrees C as pellets of roughly 8.5-31 million cells. A QIAsymphony instrument was used to extract genomic DNA from the frozen cell pellets. The immunoSEQ multiplex PCR assay was used to amplify the TCRB and TCRAD loci from a standardized amount of quality-controlled genomic DNA. The V(D)J region was spanned by amplicons of a length sufficient to cover the CDR3 and to identify V and J genes. Amplicon sequencing was performed on an Illumina platform through the commercial immunoSEQ service. Corrections for primer bias and sequencing errors followed previously described methods, while TCRAD and TCRB definitions were based on the IMGT database. Repertoires were analysed with immunoSEQ Analyzer 3.0 and VDJTools, covering basic statistics, V/J segment usage, diversity estimates, rarefaction and pairwise overlap. To estimate diversity, the Chao1, ChaoE, Efron-Thisted, Shannon and inverse Simpson indices were applied, and diversity was also estimated on datasets down-sampled to the smallest sample. Repertoire overlap was assessed by strict matching of CDR3 nucleotide sequence, V gene and J gene, and clustering was done by Jaccard-based multidimensional scaling. On average, thymus samples gave 750,000 to 1,000,000 unique TCRB clonotypes, whereas blood samples gave some 84,000.

The rearranged segments are TRBV4-2 and TRBJ2-7; the D region possibly corresponds to TRBD2 (5 bases align). The receptor was derived from a boy under three years old with a congenital heart defect. Donor details come from another sample of the same person, matched by shared clones. Source material: thymocytes. The CDR3 sequence is CASSQDSGRLCSYEQYF. At the DNA level, the sequence is TGTGCCAGCAGCCAAGATTCGGGGAGACTATGCTCCTACGAGCAGTACTTC.